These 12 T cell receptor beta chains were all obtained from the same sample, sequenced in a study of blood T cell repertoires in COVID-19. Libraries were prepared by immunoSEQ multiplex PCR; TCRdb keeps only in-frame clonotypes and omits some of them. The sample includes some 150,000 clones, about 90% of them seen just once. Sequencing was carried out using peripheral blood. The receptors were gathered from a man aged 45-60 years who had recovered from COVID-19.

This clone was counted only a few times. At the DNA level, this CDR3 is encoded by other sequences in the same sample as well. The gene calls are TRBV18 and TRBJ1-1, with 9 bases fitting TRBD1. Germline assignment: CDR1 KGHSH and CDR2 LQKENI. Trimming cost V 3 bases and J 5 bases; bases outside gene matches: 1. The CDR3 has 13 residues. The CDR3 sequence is CASSPGQGTEAFF. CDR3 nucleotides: TGTGCCAGCTCACCCGGACAGGGGACTGAAGCTTTCTTT.

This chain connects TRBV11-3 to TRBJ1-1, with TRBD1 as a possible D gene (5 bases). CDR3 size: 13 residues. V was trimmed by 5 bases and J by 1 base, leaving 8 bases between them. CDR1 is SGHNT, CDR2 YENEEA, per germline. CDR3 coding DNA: TGTGCCAGCAGCATTACAGGGAACACTGAAGCTTTCTTT. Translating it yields CASSITGNTEAFF.

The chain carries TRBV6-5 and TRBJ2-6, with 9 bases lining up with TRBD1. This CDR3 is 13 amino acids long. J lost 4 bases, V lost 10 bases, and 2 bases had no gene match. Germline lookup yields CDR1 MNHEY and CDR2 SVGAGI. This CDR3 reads CATGTGGANVLTF. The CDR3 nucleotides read TGTGCCACCGGGACAGGGGGGGCCAACGTCCTGACTTTC.

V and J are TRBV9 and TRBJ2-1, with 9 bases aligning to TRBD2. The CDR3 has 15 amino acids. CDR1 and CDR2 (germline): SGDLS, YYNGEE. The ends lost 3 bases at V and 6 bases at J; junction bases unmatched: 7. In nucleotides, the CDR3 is TGTGCCAGCAGCGCCGCGGGGGGGCCGTCCAATGAGCAGTTCTTC. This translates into CASSAAGGPSNEQFF.

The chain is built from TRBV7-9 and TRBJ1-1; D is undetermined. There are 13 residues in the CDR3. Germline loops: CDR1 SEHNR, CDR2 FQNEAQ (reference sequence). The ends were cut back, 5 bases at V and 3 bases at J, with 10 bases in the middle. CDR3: CASSPGFDTEAFF. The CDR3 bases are TGTGCCAGCAGCCCCGGGTTTGACACTGAAGCTTTCTTT.

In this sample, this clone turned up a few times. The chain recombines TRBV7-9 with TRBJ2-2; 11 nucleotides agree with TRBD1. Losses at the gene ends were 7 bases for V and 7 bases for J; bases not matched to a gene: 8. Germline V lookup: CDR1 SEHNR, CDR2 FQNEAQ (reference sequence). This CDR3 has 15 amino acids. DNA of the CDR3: TGTGCCAGCACCCCAGGGACAGGGGGTATCGGGGAGCTGTTTTTT. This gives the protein CASTPGTGGIGELFF.

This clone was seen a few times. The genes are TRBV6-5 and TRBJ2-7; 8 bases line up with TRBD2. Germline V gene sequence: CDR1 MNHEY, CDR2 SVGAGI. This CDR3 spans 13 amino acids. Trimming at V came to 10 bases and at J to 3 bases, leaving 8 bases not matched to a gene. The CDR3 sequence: CATTGGTLYEQYF. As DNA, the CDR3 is TGTGCCACCACGGGGGGGACCCTCTACGAGCAGTACTTC.

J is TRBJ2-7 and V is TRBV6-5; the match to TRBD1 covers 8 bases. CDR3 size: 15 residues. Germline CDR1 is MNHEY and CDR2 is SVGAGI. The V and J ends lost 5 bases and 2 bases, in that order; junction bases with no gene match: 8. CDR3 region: CASSQTGTGPYEQYF. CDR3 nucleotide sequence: TGTGCCAGCAGTCAAACCGGGACAGGACCCTACGAGCAGTACTTC.

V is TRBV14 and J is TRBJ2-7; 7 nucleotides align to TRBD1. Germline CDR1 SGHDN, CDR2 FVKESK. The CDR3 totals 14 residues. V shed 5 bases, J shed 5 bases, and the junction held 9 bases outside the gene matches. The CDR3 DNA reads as TGTGCCAGCAGCTTCAGGACAGGAACCCACGAGCAGTACTTC. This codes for CASSFRTGTHEQYF.

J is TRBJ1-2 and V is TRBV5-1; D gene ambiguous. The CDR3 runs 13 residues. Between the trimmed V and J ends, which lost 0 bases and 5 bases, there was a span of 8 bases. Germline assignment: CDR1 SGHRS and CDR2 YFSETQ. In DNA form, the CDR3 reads TGCGCCAGCAGCTTGGCCGCGGATTATGGCTACACCTTC. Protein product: CASSLAADYGYTF.

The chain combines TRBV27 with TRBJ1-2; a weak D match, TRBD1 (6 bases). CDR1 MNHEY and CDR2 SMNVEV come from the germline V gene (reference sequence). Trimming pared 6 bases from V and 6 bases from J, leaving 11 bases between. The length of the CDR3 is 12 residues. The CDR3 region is CASRWGLDGYTF. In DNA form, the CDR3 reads TGTGCCAGCAGATGGGGGCTTGATGGCTACACCTTC.

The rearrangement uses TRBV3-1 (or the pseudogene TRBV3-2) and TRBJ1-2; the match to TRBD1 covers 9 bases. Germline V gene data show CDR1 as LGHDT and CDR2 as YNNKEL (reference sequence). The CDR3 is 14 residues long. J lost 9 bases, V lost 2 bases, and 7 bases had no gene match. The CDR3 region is CASSQRTGGESYTF. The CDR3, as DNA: TGTGCCAGCAGCCAACGAACAGGGGGCGAAAGCTACACCTTC.